This T cell receptor (beta chain) was identified in a study of blood T cells in healthy people across ages. Overall study context: Using template switching, researchers captured about one barcoded beta molecule for each two T cells. General study results and limits: A roughly linear age-dependent decrease characterized TCR beta diversity per million T cells.

There are 14 residues in the CDR3. The germline CDR1 and CDR2 sequences are LNHDA and SQIVND (reference sequence). Unmatched junction bases numbered 5, after V lost 4 bases and J lost 5 bases. A second PCR of about 6 to 12 cycles used a sample-barcoded 5' primer and a J-beta primer mix. One entry per CDR3 protein, called by TCRdb with MiXCR from the 5' RACE reads. The sample yields over a million distinct CDR3 sequences, around 59% seen once. A word on this clonotype: Its cognate antigen is unknown.

The sequenced sample was blood. The sequence was obtained from a man aged 18-30 years in good health. The rearrangement uses TRBV19 and TRBJ2-1; 7 bases agree with TRBD2. CDR3 sequence (DNA): TGTGCCAGTAGTACGACTAGCACCAACAATGAGCAGTTCTTC. Protein product: CASSTTSTNNEQFF.